Listed below are T cell receptor beta chains from one sample, sequenced in a study of T cell responses to AZD1222 COVID-19 vaccine. The assay was immunoSEQ multiplex PCR, and TCRdb's table has in-frame clones only and misses some. The data contain fewer than 250,000 clones, 85% to 95% of them seen just once; the ten biggest clones take up less than 1.2%. The material was peripheral blood, obtained on day 0 of MenACWY control vaccination. The source of these receptors is an adult in good health. Each CDR3 is given with its conserved first and last residue. D genes are given only for firm matches.

TRBD1,TRBV19,TRBJ1-2,CASSAGQGYGYTF,TGTGCCAGTAGTGCCGGACAGGGCTATGGCTACACCTTC
TRBD1,TRBV3-1/TRBV3-2,TRBJ1-3,CASSQDGTGLSSGNTIYF,TGTGCCAGCAGCCAAGACGGGACAGGCCTGAGCTCTGGAAACACCATATATTTT
NA,TRBV10-3,TRBJ1-1,CAISEARQNTEAFF,TGTGCCATCAGTGAGGCCCGTCAGAACACTGAAGCTTTCTTT
NA,TRBV5-6,TRBJ2-6,CASSTGANVLTF,TGTGCCAGCAGCACTGGGGCCAACGTCCTGACTTTC
TRBD1,TRBV27,TRBJ1-2,CASSFGQGAVGYTF,TGTGCCAGCAGTTTTGGACAGGGGGCGGTCGGCTACACCTTC
NA,TRBV7-5,TRBJ1-3,CVRRRDSRISGNTIYF,TGTGTCAGAAGGCGCGACAGCCGAATCTCTGGAAACACCATATATTTT
NA,TRBV6-6,TRBJ2-5,CASSQTRGQETQYF,TGTGCCAGCAGTCAGACTAGGGGTCAAGAGACCCAGTACTTC
NA,TRBV18,TRBJ1-1,CASSPNRVEHTEAFF,TGTGCCAGCTCACCGAACAGGGTGGAGCACACTGAAGCTTTCTTT
NA,TRBV7-2,TRBJ2-3,CASSLAIMDTQYF,TGTGCCAGCAGCTTAGCTATAATGGATACGCAGTATTTT
NA,TRBV28,TRBJ1-4,CASSLPQAGNEKLFF,TGTGCCAGCAGTTTACCACAGGCTGGTAATGAAAAACTGTTTTTT
NA,TRBV29-1,TRBJ1-2,CSVDGRAGGYGYTF,TGCAGCGTTGATGGCCGGGCGGGGGGCTATGGCTACACCTTC
TRBD2,TRBV5-4,TRBJ2-1,CASIVGLADNNNEQFF,TGTGCCAGCATCGTGGGACTAGCAGATAATAACAATGAGCAGTTCTTC
NA,TRBV4-2,TRBJ1-1,CASSPHLGGPSTEAFF,TGTGCCAGCAGCCCCCACCTCGGAGGGCCTTCCACTGAAGCTTTCTTT
NA,TRBV15,TRBJ1-6,CATSRVGANSPLHF,TGTGCCACCAGCAGAGTCGGGGCGAATTCACCCCTCCACTTT
NA,TRBV30,TRBJ2-3,CAWSVGSRTDTQYF,TGTGCCTGGAGCGTGGGGAGTCGAACAGATACGCAGTATTTT
TRBD1,TRBV20-1,TRBJ1-1,CSASETGARRTFEAFF,TGCAGTGCTAGTGAGACAGGGGCCCGGCGGACTTTTGAAGCTTTCTTT
NA,TRBV11-3,TRBJ1-1,CASSYRENTEAFF,TGTGCCAGCAGCTATCGAGAGAACACTGAAGCTTTCTTT
NA,TRBV12-3/TRBV12-4,TRBJ1-5,CASSLWSQPQHF,TGTGCCAGCAGTTTGTGGTCTCAGCCCCAGCATTTT
TRBD2,TRBV4-1,TRBJ2-3,CASSQDPMTSGGFDTQYF,TGCGCCAGCAGCCAAGATCCGATGACTAGCGGGGGGTTTGATACGCAGTATTTT
TRBD1,TRBV6-6,TRBJ2-7,CPSRLHDRVGYEQYF,TGTCCCAGCAGACTCCACGACAGGGTAGGTTACGAGCAGTACTTC
TRBD1,TRBV19,TRBJ2-7,CASSLRQGYEQYF,TGTGCCAGTAGTCTCCGACAGGGCTACGAGCAGTACTTC